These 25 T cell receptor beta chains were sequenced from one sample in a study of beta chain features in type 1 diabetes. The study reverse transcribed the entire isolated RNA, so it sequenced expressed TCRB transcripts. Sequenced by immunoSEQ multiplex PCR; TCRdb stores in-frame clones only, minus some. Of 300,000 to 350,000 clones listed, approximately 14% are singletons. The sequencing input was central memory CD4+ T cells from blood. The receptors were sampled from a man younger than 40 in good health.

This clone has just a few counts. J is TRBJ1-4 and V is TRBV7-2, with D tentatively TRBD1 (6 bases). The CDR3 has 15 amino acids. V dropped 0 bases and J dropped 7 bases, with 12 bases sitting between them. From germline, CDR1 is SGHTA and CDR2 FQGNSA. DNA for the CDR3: TGTGCCAGCAGCTTAGCCAGGGGCGCCACTGAAAAACTGTTTTTT. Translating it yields CASSLARGATEKLFF.

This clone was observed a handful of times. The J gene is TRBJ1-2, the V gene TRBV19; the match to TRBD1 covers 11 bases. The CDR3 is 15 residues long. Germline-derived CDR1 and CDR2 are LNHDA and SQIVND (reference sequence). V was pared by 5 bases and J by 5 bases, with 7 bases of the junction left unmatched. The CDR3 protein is CASSPPGTGGYGYTF. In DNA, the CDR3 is TGTGCCAGTAGTCCCCCAGGGACAGGGGGATATGGCTACACCTTC.

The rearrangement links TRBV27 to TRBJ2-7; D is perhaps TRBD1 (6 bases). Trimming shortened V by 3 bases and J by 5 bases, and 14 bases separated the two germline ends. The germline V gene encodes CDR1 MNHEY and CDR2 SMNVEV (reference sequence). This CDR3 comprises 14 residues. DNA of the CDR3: TGTGCCAGCAGTTTGGGTCGGACAGCCAACGAGCAGTACTTC. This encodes CASSLGRTANEQYF.

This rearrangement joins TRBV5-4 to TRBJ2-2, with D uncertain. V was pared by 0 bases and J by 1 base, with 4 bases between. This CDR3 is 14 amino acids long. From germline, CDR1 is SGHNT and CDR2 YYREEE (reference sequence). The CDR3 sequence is CASSLGRNTGELFF. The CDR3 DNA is TGTGCCAGCAGCTTGGGCAGGAACACCGGGGAGCTGTTTTTT.

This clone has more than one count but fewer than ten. CDR3 sequence: CASSWGADSGNTIYF. The CDR3 DNA sequence: TGTGCCAGCAGCTGGGGAGCGGACTCTGGAAACACCATATATTTT. The chain uses TRBV7-6 and TRBJ1-3; D uncertain. The V end lost 4 bases, the J end lost 0 bases, and 10 bases lay between the germline ends. The CDR3 is 15 residues long. The germline V gene has CDR1 SGHVS and CDR2 FNYEAQ.

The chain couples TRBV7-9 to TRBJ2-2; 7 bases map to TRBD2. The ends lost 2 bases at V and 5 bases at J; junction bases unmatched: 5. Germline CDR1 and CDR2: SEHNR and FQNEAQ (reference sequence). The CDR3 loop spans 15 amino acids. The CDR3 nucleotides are TGTGCCAGCAGCTTAATAGGGCGGGGGACCGGGGAGCTGTTTTTT. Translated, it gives CASSLIGRGTGELFF. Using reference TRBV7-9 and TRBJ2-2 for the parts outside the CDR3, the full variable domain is DTGVSQNPRHKITKRGQNVTFRCDPISEHNRLYWYRQTLGQGPEFLTYFQNEAQLEKSRLLSDRFSAERPKGSFSTLEIQRTEQGDSAMYLCASSLIGRGTGELFFGEGSRLTVL.

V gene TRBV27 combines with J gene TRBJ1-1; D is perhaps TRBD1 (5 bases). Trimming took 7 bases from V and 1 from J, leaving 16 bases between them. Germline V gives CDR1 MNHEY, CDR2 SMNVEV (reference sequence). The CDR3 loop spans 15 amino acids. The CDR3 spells CASTNLGTGNTEAFF. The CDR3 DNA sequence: TGTGCCAGCACCAACTTAGGCACAGGGAACACTGAAGCTTTCTTT.

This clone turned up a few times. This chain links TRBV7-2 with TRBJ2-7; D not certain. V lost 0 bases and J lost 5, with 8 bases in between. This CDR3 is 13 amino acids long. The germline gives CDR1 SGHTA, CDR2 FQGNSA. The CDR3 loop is CASSLARQNEQYF. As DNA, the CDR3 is TGTGCCAGCAGCTTAGCGCGCCAGAACGAGCAGTACTTC.

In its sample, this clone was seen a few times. The CDR3 sequence: CASSLSLLNTEAFF. Here the CDR3 DNA reads TGTGCCAGCAGTTTAAGTCTTCTGAACACTGAAGCTTTCTTT. The rearrangement uses TRBV6-5 and TRBJ1-1; D unresolved. CDR3 size: 14 residues. Trimming shortened V by 4 bases and J by 0 bases, and 9 bases separated the two germline ends. Per the germline V gene, CDR1 is MNHEY and CDR2 is SVGAGI.

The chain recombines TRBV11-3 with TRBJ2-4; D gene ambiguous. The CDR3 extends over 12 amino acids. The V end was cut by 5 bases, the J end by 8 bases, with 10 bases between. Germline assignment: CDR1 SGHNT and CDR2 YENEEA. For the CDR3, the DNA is TGTGCCAGCAGCCTCTCAACGGACATTCAGTACTTC. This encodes CASSLSTDIQYF.

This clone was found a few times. The CDR3: CASSLTGDTYEQYV. DNA for the CDR3: TGTGCCAGCAGCTTGACAGGGGACACCTACGAGCAGTACGTC. The chain links TRBV5-6 to TRBJ2-7; 7 nucleotides agree with TRBD1. Unmatched junction bases numbered 3, after V lost 1 base and J lost 2 bases. The CDR3 spans 14 residues. The germline gives CDR1 SGHDT, CDR2 YYEEEE.

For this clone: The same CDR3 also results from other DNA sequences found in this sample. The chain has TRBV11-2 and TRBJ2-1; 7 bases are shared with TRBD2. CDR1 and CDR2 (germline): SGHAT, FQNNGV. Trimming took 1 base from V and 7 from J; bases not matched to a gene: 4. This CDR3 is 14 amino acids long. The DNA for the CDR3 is TGTGCCAGCAGCTTAGTGCGGGGGAGGAATGAGCAGTTCTTC. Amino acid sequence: CASSLVRGRNEQFF.

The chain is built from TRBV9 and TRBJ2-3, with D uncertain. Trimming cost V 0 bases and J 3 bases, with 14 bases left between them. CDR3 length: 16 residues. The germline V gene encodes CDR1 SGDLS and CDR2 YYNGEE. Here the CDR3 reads CASSVGIFVRTDTQYF. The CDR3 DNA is TGTGCCAGCAGCGTAGGGATTTTTGTAAGAACAGATACGCAGTATTTT. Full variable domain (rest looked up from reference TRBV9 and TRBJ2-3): DSGVTQTPKHLITATGQRVTLRCSPRSGDLSVYWYQQSLDQGLQFLIQYYNGEERAKGNILERFSAQQFPDLHSELNLSSLELGDSALYFCASSVGIFVRTDTQYFGPGTRLTVL.

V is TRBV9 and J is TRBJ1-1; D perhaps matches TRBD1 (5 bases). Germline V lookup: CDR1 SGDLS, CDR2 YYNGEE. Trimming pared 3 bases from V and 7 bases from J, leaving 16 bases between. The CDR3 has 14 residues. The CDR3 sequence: CASSALVGVGEAFF. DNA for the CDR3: TGTGCCAGCAGCGCCCTCGTGGGGGTCGGTGAAGCTTTCTTT.

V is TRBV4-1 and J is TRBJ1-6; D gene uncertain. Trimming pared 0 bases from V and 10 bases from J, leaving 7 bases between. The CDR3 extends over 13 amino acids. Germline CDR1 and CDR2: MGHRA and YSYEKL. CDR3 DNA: TGCGCCAGCAGCCAAGATCGTGGGTCACCCCTCCACTTT. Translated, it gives CASSQDRGSPLHF.

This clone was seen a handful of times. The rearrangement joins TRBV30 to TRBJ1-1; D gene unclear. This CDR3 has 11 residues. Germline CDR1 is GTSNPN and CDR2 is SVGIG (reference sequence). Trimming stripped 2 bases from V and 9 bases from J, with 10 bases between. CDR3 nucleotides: TGTGCCTGGAGTCCTGAACAGAAAGCTTTCTTT. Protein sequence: CAWSPEQKAFF.

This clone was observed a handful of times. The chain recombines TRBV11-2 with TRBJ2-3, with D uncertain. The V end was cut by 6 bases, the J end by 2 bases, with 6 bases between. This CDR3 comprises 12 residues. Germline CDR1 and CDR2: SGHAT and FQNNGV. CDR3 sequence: CASRPVTDTQYF. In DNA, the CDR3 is TGTGCCAGCAGACCCGTCACAGATACGCAGTATTTT. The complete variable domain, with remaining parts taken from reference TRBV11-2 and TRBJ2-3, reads EAGVAQSPRYKIIEKRQSVAFWCNPISGHATLYWYQQILGQGPKLLIQFQNNGVVDDSQLPKDRFSAERLKGVDSTLKIQPAKLEDSAVYLCASRPVTDTQYFGPGTRLTVL.

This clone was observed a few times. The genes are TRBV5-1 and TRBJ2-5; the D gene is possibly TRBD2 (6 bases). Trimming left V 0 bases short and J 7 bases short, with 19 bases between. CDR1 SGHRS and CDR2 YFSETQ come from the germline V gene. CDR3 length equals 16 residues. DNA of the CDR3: TGCGCCAGCAGCTTGGAGGTTAGCGGTGGATCTCGGACCCAGTACTTC. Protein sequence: CASSLEVSGGSRTQYF.

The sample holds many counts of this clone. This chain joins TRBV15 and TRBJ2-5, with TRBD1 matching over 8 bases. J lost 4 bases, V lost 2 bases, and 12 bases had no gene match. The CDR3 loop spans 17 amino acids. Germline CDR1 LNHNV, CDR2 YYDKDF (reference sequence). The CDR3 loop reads CATSRTAAGGLGETQYF. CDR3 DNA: TGTGCCACCAGCAGAACTGCCGCAGGGGGCTTGGGAGAGACCCAGTACTTC.

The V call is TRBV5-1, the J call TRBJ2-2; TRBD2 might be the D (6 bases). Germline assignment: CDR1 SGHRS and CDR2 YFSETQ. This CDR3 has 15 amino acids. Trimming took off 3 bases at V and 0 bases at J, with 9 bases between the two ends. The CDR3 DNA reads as TGCGCCAGCAGCTGGGACTCCGCGAACACCGGGGAGCTGTTTTTT. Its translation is CASSWDSANTGELFF.

The chain's CDR3 is CASSFYGGYEQYF. In DNA form, the CDR3 reads TGTGCCAGCAGCTTCTACGGGGGCTACGAGCAGTACTTC. This sequence joins TRBV5-6 and TRBJ2-7; tentatively, D is TRBD2 (6 bases). Per germline, CDR1 SGHDT and CDR2 YYEEEE. With 2 bases removed from V and 3 bases from J, the gap between germline ends came to 9 bases. The CDR3 spans 13 residues.

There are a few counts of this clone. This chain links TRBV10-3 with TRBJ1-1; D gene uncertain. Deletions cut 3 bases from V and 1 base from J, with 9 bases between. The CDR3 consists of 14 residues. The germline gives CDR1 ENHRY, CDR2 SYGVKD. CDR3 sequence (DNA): TGTGCCATCAGTGATCTGGGCCCGAACACTGAAGCTTTCTTT. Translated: CAISDLGPNTEAFF.

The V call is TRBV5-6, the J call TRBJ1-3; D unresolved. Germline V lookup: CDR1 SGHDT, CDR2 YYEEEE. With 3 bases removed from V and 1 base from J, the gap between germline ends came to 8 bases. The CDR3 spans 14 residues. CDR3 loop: CASSSYQSGNTIYF. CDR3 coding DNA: TGTGCCAGCAGCTCCTATCAATCTGGAAACACCATATATTTT.

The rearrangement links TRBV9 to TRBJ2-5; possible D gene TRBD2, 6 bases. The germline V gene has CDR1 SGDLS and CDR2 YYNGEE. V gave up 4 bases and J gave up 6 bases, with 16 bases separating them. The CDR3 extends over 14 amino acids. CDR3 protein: CASSQDASAKTQYF. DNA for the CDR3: TGTGCCAGCAGCCAAGATGCTAGCGCAAAGACCCAGTACTTC.

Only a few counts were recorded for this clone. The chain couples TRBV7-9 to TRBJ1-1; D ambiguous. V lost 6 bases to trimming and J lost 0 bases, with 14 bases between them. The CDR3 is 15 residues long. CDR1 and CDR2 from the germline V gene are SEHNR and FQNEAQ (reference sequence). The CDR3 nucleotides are TGTGCCAGCAGACGGGCTTCAGACCTGAACACTGAAGCTTTCTTT. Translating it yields CASRRASDLNTEAFF.